The 18 T cell receptor beta chains listed next were all sequenced from one sample in a study of T cells in Graves' hyperthyroidism and ophthalmopathy. RNA transcripts gave rise to amplified TCR beta CDR3 regions. First-round RT-PCR with HTBI primers amplified the TCR CDR3 region. TCRdb fed the multiplex PCR reads into MiXCR, producing one record per CDR3 protein. The table shows 500,000 to 600,000 distinct CDR3 sequences, with approximately 16% occurring only once. The sequencing input was blood. These receptors were obtained from a woman aged 18-30 years with Graves' hyperthyroidism.

The chain employs TRBV6-1 and TRBJ1-2; 7 nucleotides match TRBD1. V lost 6 bases, J lost 3 bases, and 4 bases stayed unmatched. The germline V gene has CDR1 MNHNS and CDR2 SASEGT. The CDR3 runs to 13 residues. The CDR3 sequence: CASRKTGYYGYTF. Here the CDR3 DNA reads TGTGCCAGCAGAAAGACAGGGTACTATGGCTACACCTTC.

There are many counts of this clonotype. V usage is TRBV6-1 and J usage is TRBJ1-5, with 12 positions matching TRBD1. The CDR3 is 18 residues long. Unmatched junction bases numbered 15, after V lost 6 bases and J lost 6 bases. The germline V gene has CDR1 MNHNS and CDR2 SASEGT. CDR3 protein: CASRKPRPGQGASQPQHF. The CDR3 DNA sequence: TGTGCCAGCAGGAAACCCCGCCCGGGACAGGGGGCTAGTCAGCCCCAGCATTTT.

This clonotype was found many times. The CDR3 spells CASSLDRLAGYYNEQFF. The DNA for the CDR3 is TGTGCCAGCAGCTTAGATCGCCTAGCGGGTTACTACAATGAGCAGTTCTTC. The gene calls are TRBV11-2 and TRBJ2-1; 8 bases line up with TRBD2. The CDR3 consists of 17 residues. Germline values: CDR1 SGHAT, CDR2 FQNNGV. Trimming cost V 0 bases and J 3 bases; bases outside gene matches: 7.

This clonotype was counted between two and nine times. V is TRBV9 and J is TRBJ1-2; D is uncertain. The germline V and J ends were trimmed by 4 bases and 7 bases, with 17 bases remaining between them. This CDR3 is built from 14 residues. The germline V gene has CDR1 SGDLS and CDR2 YYNGEE. In nucleotides, the CDR3 is TGTGCCAGCAGCTCCGAAGGATCTATCTCTGGCTACACCTTC. The encoded protein is CASSSEGSISGYTF.

The genes are TRBV12-3 or TRBV12-4 and TRBJ2-1; TRBD1 agrees at 10 bases. This CDR3 contains 14 residues. V dropped 8 bases and J dropped 4; count of bases not matched to a gene: 5. The CDR3 DNA reads as TGTGCCAGCGTACCGGGACAGGGGTACAATGAGCAGTTCTTC. This gives the protein CASVPGQGYNEQFF.

This sequence joins TRBV6-5 and TRBJ2-7; D perhaps matches TRBD1 (5 bases). V was trimmed by 2 bases and J by 0 bases, leaving 8 bases between them. CDR1 is MNHEY and CDR2 is SVGAGI in the germline V gene. The CDR3 has 14 amino acids. As DNA, the CDR3 is TGTGCCAGCAGTTACCCTGACAGCTCCTACGAGCAGTACTTC. Protein product: CASSYPDSSYEQYF.

This clonotype was detected many times. V is TRBV28 and J is TRBJ2-3; 11 bases line up with TRBD2. This CDR3 is built from 15 residues. Germline V gives CDR1 MDHEN, CDR2 SYDVKM. V was clipped by 4 bases and J by 7 bases; unmatched bases: 7. The chain's CDR3 is CASSSQRLAGNTQYF. CDR3 bases: TGTGCCAGCAGTTCCCAGAGACTAGCGGGAAATACGCAGTATTTT.

This clonotype was detected only a few times. The rearrangement links TRBV6-2 or TRBV6-3 to TRBJ1-4; D might be TRBD1 (5 bases). The germline V and J ends were trimmed by 0 bases and 6 bases, with 11 bases remaining between them. Germline CDR1 is MNHEY and CDR2 is SVGEGT. The CDR3 has 15 residues. The CDR3 protein is CASSYSGGSHEKLFF. Here the CDR3 DNA reads TGTGCCAGCAGTTACTCGGGGGGAAGTCATGAAAAACTGTTTTTT.

The genes are TRBV24-1 and TRBJ2-1; D gene ambiguous. With 3 bases removed from V and 9 bases from J, the gap between germline ends came to 5 bases. CDR1 KGHDR and CDR2 SFDVKD come from the germline V gene. CDR3 length: 11 residues. The CDR3, as DNA: TGTGCCACCAGTGATGGGATTGAGCAGTTCTTC. It encodes CATSDGIEQFF.

In its sample, this clonotype was seen a few times. V is TRBV5-1 and J is TRBJ1-1, with 9 bases fitting TRBD1. J gave up 4 bases and V 3 bases, and 4 bases lay outside the gene matches. The CDR3 covers 14 residues. The V gene's germline CDR1 is SGHRS and CDR2 YFSETQ. CDR3 protein: CASSWGTGTTEAFF. In DNA, the CDR3 is TGCGCCAGCAGCTGGGGGACAGGGACCACTGAAGCTTTCTTT.

J is TRBJ1-1 and V is TRBV19; D remains unclear. The CDR3 runs to 13 residues. V was cut by 1 base and J by 7 bases, with 10 bases left in between. Germline V CDR1 and CDR2: LNHDA, SQIVND (reference sequence). The CDR3 region is CASSIVSGNEAFF. DNA for the CDR3: TGTGCCAGTAGTATAGTCAGCGGAAATGAAGCTTTCTTT.

This clonotype has at least ten counts. This chain connects TRBV7-2 to TRBJ1-5; D may be TRBD1 (5 bases). The CDR3 is 13 amino acids. With 4 bases removed from V and 5 bases from J, the gap between germline ends came to 9 bases. Per germline, CDR1 SGHTA and CDR2 FQGNSA. CDR3 region: CASSSGRDQPQHF. DNA of the CDR3: TGTGCCAGCAGCTCAGGGAGAGATCAGCCCCAGCATTTT. Using reference TRBV7-2 and TRBJ1-5 for the parts outside the CDR3, the full variable domain is GAGVSQSPSNKVTEKGKDVELRCDPISGHTALYWYRQSLGQGLEFLIYFQGNSAPDKSGLPSDRFSAERTGGSVSTLTIQRTQQEDSAVYLCASSSGRDQPQHFGDGTRLSIL.

The chain combines TRBV6-9 with TRBJ2-2; D is ambiguous. V dropped 3 bases and J dropped 6 bases, with 8 bases sitting between them. The CDR3 is made up of 13 amino acids. Germline CDR1 MNHGY, CDR2 SVAAGI. The CDR3 loop is CASSYLIAGELFF. In DNA, the CDR3 is TGTGCCAGCAGTTACCTAATAGCCGGGGAGCTGTTTTTT.

The chain links TRBV28 to TRBJ2-7; D gene ambiguous. The CDR3 has 13 residues. Germline assignment: CDR1 MDHEN and CDR2 SYDVKM. With 5 bases removed from V and 2 bases from J, the gap between germline ends came to 10 bases. The CDR3, as DNA: TGTGCCAGCAGTGTATCCGGAGCCTACGAGCAGTACTTC. As protein: CASSVSGAYEQYF.

The V gene is TRBV6-1, the J gene TRBJ1-1; tentatively, D is TRBD1 (6 bases). CDR3 length: 13 amino acids. CDR1 is MNHNS and CDR2 is SASEGT in the germline V gene. The V end lost 7 bases, the J end lost 3 bases, and 12 bases lay between the germline ends. CDR3 nucleotides: TGTGCCAGCACACAAAAGGGGGACACTGAAGCTTTCTTT. Protein sequence: CASTQKGDTEAFF.

The J gene is TRBJ1-5, the V gene TRBV7-8; perhaps TRBD1 as D (5 bases). The CDR3 sequence is 14 residues long. Trimming took off 5 bases at V and 9 bases at J, with 17 bases between the two ends. Germline values: CDR1 SGHVS, CDR2 FQNEAQ. The CDR3 DNA sequence: TGTGCCAGCAGCCCCCTGGGGGGAGAATGGCCCCAGCATTTT. This codes for CASSPLGGEWPQHF.

This clonotype was recorded many times. The chain is built from TRBV29-1 and TRBJ2-7; TRBD1 matches 9 bases. CDR1 is SQVTM and CDR2 is ANQGSEA in the germline V gene. CDR3 size: 14 residues. With 1 base clipped from V and 3 bases from J, the junction kept 4 bases outside the gene matches. CDR3 sequence reads: CSVEADRGSYEQYF. The CDR3 DNA is TGCAGCGTTGAAGCTGACAGGGGGAGCTACGAGCAGTACTTC.

This clonotype has only a few counts. The V call is TRBV5-6, the J call TRBJ2-3, with D unclear. Germline V gene sequence: CDR1 SGHDT, CDR2 YYEEEE. CDR3 length: 16 amino acids. V lost 2 bases to trimming and J lost 0 bases, with 13 bases between them. In nucleotides, the CDR3 is TGTGCCAGCAGCTTAAAAGTGCGTTCTAGCACAGATACGCAGTATTTT. It codes for CASSLKVRSSTDTQYF. The complete variable domain, with remaining parts taken from reference TRBV5-6 and TRBJ2-3, reads DAGVTQSPTHLIKTRGQQVTLRCSPKSGHDTVSWYQQALGQGPQFIFQYYEEEERQRGNFPDRFSGHQFPNYSSELNVNALLLGDSALYLCASSLKVRSSTDTQYFGPGTRLTVL.